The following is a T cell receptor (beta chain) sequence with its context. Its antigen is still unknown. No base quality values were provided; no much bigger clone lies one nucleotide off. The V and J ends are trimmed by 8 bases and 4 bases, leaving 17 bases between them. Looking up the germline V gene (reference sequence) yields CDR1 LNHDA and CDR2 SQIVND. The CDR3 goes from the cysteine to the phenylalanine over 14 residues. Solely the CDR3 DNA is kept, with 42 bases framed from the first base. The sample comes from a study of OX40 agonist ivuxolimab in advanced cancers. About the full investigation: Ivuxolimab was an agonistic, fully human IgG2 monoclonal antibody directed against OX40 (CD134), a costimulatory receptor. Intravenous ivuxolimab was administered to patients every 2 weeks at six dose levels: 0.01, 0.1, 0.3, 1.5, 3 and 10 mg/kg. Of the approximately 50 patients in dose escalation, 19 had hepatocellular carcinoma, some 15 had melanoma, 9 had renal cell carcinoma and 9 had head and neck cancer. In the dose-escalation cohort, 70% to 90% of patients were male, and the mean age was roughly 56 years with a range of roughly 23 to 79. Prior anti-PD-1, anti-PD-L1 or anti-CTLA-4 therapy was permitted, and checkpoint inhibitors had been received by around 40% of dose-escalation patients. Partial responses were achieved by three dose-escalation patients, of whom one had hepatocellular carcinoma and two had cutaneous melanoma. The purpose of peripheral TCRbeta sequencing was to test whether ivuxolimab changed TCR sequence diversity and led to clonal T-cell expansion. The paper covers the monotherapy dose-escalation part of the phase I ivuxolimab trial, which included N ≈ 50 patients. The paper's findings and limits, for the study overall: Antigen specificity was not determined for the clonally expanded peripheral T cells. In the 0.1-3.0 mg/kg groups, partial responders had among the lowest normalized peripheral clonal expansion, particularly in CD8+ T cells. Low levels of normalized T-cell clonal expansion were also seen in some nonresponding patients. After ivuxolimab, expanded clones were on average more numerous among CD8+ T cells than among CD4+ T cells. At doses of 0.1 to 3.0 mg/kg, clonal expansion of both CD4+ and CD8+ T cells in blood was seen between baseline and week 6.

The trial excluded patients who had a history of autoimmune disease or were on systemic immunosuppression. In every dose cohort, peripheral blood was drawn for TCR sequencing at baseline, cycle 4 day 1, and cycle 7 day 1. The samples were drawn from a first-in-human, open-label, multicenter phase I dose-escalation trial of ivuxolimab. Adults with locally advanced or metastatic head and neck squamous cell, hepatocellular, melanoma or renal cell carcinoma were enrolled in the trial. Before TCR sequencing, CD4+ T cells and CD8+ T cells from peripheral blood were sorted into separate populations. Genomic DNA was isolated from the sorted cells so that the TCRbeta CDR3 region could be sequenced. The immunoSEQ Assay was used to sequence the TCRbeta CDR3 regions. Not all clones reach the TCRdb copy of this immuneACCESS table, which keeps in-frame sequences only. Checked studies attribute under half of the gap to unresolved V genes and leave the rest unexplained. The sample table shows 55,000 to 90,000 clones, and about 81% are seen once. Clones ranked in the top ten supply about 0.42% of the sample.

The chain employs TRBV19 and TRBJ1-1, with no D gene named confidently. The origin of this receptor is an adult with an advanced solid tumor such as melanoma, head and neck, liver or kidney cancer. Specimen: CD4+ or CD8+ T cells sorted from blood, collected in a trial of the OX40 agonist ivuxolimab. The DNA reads TGTGCCAGTCGAGAGGGCGGGTATGGCACTGAAGCTTTCTTT. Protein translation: CASREGGYGTEAFF.